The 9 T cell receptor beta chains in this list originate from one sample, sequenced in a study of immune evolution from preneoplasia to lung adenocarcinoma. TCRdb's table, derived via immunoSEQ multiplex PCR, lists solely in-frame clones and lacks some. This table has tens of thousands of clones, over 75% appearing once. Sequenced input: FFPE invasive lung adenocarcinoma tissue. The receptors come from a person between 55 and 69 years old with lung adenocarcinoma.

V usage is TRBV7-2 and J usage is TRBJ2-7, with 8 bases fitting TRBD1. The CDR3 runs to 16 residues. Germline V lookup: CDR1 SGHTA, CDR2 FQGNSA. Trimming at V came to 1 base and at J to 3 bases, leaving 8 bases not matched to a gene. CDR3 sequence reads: CASSLGGTGGHYEQYF. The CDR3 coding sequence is TGTGCCAGCAGCTTAGGTGGGACAGGAGGTCACTACGAGCAGTACTTC. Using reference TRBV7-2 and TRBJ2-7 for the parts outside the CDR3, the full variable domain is GAGVSQSPSNKVTEKGKDVELRCDPISGHTALYWYRQSLGQGLEFLIYFQGNSAPDKSGLPSDRFSAERTGGSVSTLTIQRTQQEDSAVYLCASSLGGTGGHYEQYFGPGTRLTVT.

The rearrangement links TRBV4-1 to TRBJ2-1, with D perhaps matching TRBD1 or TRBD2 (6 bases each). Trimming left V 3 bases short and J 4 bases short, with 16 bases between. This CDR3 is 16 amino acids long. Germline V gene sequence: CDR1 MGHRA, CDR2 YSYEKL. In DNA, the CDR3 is TGCGCCAGCAGCCACGCCCAATTAGGGGGGTACAATGAGCAGTTCTTC. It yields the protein CASSHAQLGGYNEQFF.

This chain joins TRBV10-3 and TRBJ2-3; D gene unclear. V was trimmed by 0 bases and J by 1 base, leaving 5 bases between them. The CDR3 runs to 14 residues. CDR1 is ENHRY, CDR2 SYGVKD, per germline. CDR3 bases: TGTGCCATCAGTGAGTCACGAGGCACAGATACGCAGTATTTT. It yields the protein CAISESRGTDTQYF.

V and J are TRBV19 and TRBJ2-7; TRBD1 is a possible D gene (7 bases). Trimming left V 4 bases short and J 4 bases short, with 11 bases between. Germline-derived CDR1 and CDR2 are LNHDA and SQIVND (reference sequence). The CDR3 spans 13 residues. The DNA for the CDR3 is TGTGCCAGTAGTAGTCAGGGGGGTTACGAGCAGTACTTC. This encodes CASSSQGGYEQYF.

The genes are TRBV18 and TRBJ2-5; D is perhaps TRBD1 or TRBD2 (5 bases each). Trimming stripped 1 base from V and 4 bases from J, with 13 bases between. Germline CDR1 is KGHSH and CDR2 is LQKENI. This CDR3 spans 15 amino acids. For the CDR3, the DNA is TGTGCCAGCTCACCACTAGGGAGCACAGGAGAGACCCAGTACTTC. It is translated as CASSPLGSTGETQYF. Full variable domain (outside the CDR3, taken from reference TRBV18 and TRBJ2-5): NAGVMQNPRHLVRRRGQEARLRCSPMKGHSHVYWYRQLPEEGLKFMVYLQKENIIDESGMPKERFSAEFPKEGPSILRIQQVVRGDSAAYFCASSPLGSTGETQYFGPGTRLLVL.

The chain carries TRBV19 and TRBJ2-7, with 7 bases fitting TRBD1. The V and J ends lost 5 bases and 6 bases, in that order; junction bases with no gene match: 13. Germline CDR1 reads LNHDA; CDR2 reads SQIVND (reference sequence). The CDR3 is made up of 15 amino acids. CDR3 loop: CASSPVPGQPAEQYF. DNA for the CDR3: TGTGCCAGTAGTCCCGTCCCGGGACAGCCGGCCGAGCAGTACTTC.

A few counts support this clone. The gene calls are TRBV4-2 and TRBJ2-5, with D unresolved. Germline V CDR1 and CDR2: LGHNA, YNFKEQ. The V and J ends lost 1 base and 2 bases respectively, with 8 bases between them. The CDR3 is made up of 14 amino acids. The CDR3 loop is CASSQVGGQETQYF. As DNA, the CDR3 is TGTGCCAGCAGCCAAGTTGGCGGACAAGAGACCCAGTACTTC.

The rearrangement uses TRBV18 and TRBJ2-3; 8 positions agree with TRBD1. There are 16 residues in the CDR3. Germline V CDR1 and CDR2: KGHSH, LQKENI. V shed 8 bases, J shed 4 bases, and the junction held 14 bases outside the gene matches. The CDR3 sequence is CASSFYGTGGPDTQYF. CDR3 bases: TGTGCCAGCAGCTTTTACGGGACAGGTGGCCCAGATACGCAGTATTTT.

CDR3 coding DNA: TGTGCCAGTAGTCAGCCGACATGGGGCAATCAGCCCCAGCATTTT. Encoded protein: CASSQPTWGNQPQHF. The rearrangement uses TRBV19 and TRBJ1-5; D call uncertain. V dropped 5 bases and J dropped 2 bases, with 13 bases sitting between them. This CDR3 is 15 amino acids long. The germline V gene has CDR1 LNHDA and CDR2 SQIVND (reference sequence).